Presented here are 2 T cell receptor beta chains from one specimen sequenced in a study of control samples from healthy donors and cancer patients. Produced via immunoSEQ multiplex PCR; TCRdb's table is partial and in-frame only. This table has roughly 55,000 clones, roughly 88% appearing once. Sequencing input: blood. These receptors were obtained from a man aged 45-60 years in good health.

This chain uses TRBV19 with TRBJ1-2; 7 bases match TRBD1. Trimming took 4 bases from V and 0 from J; bases not matched to a gene: 5. The CDR3 spans 15 residues. Germline assignment: CDR1 LNHDA and CDR2 SQIVND (reference sequence). Written as DNA, the CDR3 is TGTGCCAGTAGTACCGGGGACAGTTCTAACTATGGCTACACCTTC. It translates to CASSTGDSSNYGYTF.

The chain employs TRBV6-2 or TRBV6-3 and TRBJ1-1; possible D gene TRBD1, 6 bases. The V gene lost 4 bases and the J gene lost 4 bases, with 13 bases spanning the gap. This CDR3 has 14 residues. Germline V gene sequence: CDR1 MNHEY, CDR2 SVGEGT. CDR3 bases: TGTGCCAGCAGTTTCGACGCCAGGGGCACTGAAGCTTTCTTT. Translated: CASSFDARGTEAFF.